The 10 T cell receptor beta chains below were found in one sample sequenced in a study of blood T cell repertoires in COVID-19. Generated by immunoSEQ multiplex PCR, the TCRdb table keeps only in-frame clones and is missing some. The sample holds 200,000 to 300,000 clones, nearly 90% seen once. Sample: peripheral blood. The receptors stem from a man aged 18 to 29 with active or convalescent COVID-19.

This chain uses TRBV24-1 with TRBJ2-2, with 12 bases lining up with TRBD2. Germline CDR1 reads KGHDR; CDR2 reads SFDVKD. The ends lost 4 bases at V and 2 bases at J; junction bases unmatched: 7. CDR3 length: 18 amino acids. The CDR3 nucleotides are TGTGCCACCAGTGAGGCTGGACTAGCGGGAACTAACACCGGGGAGCTGTTTTTT. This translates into CATSEAGLAGTNTGELFF.

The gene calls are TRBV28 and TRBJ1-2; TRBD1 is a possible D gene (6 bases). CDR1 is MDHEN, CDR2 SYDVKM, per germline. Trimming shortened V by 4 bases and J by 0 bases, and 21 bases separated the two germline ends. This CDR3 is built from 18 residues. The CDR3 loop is CASSSPDSVRVPNYGYTF. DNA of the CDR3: TGTGCCAGCAGTTCTCCGGACAGCGTCCGCGTACCTAACTATGGCTACACCTTC.

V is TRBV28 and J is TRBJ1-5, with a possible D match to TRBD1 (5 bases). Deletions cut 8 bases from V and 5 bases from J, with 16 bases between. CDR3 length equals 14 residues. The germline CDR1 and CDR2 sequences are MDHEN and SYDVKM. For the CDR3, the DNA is TGTGCCAGCCAATTCGCGGGGGTTGATCAGCCCCAGCATTTT. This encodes CASQFAGVDQPQHF. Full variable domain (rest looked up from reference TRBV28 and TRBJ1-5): DVKVTQSSRYLVKRTGEKVFLECVQDMDHENMFWYRQDPGLGLRLIYFSYDVKMKEKGDIPEGYSVSREKKERFSLILESASTNQTSMYLCASQFAGVDQPQHFGDGTRLSIL.

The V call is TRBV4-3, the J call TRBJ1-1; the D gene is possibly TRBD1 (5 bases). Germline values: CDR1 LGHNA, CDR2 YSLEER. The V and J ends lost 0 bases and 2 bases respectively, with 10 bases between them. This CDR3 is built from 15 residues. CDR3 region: CASSQDVRENTEAFF. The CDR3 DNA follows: TGCGCCAGCAGCCAAGATGTCAGGGAAAACACTGAAGCTTTCTTT.

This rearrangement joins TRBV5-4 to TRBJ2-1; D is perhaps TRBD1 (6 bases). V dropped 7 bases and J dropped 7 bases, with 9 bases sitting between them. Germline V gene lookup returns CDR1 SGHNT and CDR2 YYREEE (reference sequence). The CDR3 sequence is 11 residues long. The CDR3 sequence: CASGDTNEQFF. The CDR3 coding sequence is TGTGCCAGCGGGGACACGAATGAGCAGTTCTTC.

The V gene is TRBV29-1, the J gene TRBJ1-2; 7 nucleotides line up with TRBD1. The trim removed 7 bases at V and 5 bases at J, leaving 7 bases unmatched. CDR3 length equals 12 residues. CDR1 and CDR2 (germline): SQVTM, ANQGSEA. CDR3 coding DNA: TGCAGCGCTGGGACAGTAAAATATGGCTACACCTTC. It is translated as CSAGTVKYGYTF.

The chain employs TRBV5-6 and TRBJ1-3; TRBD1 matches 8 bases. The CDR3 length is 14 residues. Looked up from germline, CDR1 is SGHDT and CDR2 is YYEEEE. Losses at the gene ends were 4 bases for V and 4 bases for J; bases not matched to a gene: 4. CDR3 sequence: CASSMGQAGNTIYF. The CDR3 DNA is TGTGCCAGCAGCATGGGACAGGCCGGAAACACCATATATTTT.

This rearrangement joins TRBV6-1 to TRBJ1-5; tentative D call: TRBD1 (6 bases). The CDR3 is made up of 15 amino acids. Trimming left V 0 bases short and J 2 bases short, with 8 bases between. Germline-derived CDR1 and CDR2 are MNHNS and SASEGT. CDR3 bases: TGTGCCAGCAGTGAAGCGACAGGTGGCAATCAGCCCCAGCATTTT. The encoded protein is CASSEATGGNQPQHF.

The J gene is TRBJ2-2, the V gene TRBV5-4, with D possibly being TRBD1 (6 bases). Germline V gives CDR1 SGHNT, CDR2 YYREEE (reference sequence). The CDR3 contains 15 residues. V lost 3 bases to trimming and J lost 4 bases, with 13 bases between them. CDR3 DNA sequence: TGTGCCAGCAGCTCCGACAGGACCCGCACCGGGGAGCTGTTTTTT. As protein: CASSSDRTRTGELFF. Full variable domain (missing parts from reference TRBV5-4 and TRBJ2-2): ETGVTQSPTHLIKTRGQQVTLRCSSQSGHNTVSWYQQALGQGPQFIFQYYREEENGRGNFPPRFSGLQFPNYSSELNVNALELDDSALYLCASSSDRTRTGELFFGEGSRLTVL.

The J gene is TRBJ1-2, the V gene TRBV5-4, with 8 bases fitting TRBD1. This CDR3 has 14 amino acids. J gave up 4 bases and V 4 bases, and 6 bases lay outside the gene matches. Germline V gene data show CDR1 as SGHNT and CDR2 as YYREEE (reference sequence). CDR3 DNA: TGTGCCAGCAGCGCCCGACAGGGGAGCTATGGCTACACCTTC. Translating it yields CASSARQGSYGYTF.